This T cell receptor (beta chain) was sequenced in a study of T-cell memory formation after mild COVID-19. Regarding the study as a whole: CD4+ contracting clones were found mainly in CM and EM, and CD8+ ones in EMRA.

MiXCR, run by TCRdb on the 5' RACE reads, gives a single entry per CDR3 protein. The sample yields 350,000 to 500,000 distinct CDR3 sequences, over 15% seen once. This CDR3 has 13 residues. CDR1 SQVTM and CDR2 ANQGSEA come from the germline V gene. Trimming cost V 8 bases and J 6 bases; bases outside gene matches: 6. To note about this clonotype: No antigen is known for it.

The V and J genes are TRBV29-1 and TRBJ1-5; TRBD1 matches at 11 bases. The sequence was obtained from a man between 18 and 35 years old who had mild COVID-19 (a few samples of this study predate the infection). Cell type and time point are not known. The sequenced material came from PBMCs or a T cell subset sorted from them (not recorded which). The CDR3 DNA sequence: TGCAGCACCGGACAGGGGGCAGGTCAGCCCCAGCATTTT. Its protein product is CSTGQGAGQPQHF.